A single sample is the source of the 2 T cell receptor beta chains below, sequenced in a study of CD8+ T cells in alopecia areata. RNA was extracted and reverse transcribed into cDNA as the sequencing template. Measured with immunoSEQ multiplex PCR; TCRdb has only the in-frame clones, and not every one. The table includes about 120,000 clones, 35% to 40% detected once. The sample consisted of CD4+ T cells sorted from blood. The receptors were gathered from a human donor with alopecia areata.

This clone was recorded once. The J gene is TRBJ2-7, the V gene TRBV5-1, with D tentatively TRBD1 (5 bases). This CDR3 comprises 12 residues. Trimming removed 4 bases from V and 6 bases from J, with 11 bases in between. The V gene's germline CDR1 is SGHRS and CDR2 YFSETQ. CDR3 nucleotides: TGCGCCAGCAGCGGGGCGACGGGCGAGCAGTACTTC. Translation gives CASSGATGEQYF.

Here the CDR3 reads CSATSGTGQPYEQYF. CDR3 sequence (DNA): TGCAGCGCCACGTCCGGGACGGGACAGCCCTACGAGCAGTACTTC. This rearrangement joins TRBV29-1 to TRBJ2-7, with 7 bases fitting TRBD1. V shed 7 bases, J shed 2 bases, and the junction held 14 bases outside the gene matches. The CDR3 is made up of 15 amino acids. The V gene's germline CDR1 is SQVTM and CDR2 ANQGSEA.